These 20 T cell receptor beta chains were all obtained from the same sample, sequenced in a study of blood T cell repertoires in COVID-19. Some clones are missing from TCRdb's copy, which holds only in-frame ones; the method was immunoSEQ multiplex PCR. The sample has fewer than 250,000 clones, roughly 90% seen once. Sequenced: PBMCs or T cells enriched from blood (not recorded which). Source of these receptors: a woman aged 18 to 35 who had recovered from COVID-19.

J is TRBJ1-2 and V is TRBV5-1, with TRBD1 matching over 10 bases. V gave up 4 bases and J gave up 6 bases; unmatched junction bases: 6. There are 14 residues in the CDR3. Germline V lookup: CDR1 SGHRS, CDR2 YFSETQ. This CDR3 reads CASSPGQGTNGYTF. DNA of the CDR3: TGCGCCAGCAGCCCGGGACAGGGGACAAATGGCTACACCTTC.

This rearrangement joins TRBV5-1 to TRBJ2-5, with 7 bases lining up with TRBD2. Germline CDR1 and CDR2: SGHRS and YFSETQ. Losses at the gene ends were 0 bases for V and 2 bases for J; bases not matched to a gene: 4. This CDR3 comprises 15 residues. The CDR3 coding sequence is TGCGCCAGCAGCTTGGGGGCGGGGGAACAAGAGACCCAGTACTTC. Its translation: CASSLGAGEQETQYF.

The CDR3 is CASSQGFGGPYSNQPQHF. The CDR3 coding sequence is TGTGCCAGCTCACAGGGGTTCGGCGGTCCGTATAGCAATCAGCCCCAGCATTTT. The chain recombines TRBV18 with TRBJ1-5, with TRBD1 as a possible D gene (5 bases). V was pared by 4 bases and J by 0 bases, with 19 bases between. CDR3 length: 18 amino acids. From germline, CDR1 is KGHSH and CDR2 LQKENI.

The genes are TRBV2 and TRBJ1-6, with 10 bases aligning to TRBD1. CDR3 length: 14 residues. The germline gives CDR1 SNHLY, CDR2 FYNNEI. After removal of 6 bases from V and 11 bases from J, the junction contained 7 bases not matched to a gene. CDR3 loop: CASSVGQGQAPLHF. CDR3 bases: TGTGCCAGCAGCGTGGGACAGGGGCAGGCACCCCTCCACTTT.

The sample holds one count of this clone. Written as DNA, the CDR3 is TGTGCCAGCACCGGGGGGACAGATACGCAGTATTTT. This encodes CASTGGTDTQYF. This sequence joins TRBV7-9 and TRBJ2-3, with TRBD2 matching over 7 bases. The CDR3 runs 12 residues. Germline values: CDR1 SEHNR, CDR2 FQNEAQ (reference sequence). Trimming cost V 7 bases and J 3 bases; bases outside gene matches: 1.

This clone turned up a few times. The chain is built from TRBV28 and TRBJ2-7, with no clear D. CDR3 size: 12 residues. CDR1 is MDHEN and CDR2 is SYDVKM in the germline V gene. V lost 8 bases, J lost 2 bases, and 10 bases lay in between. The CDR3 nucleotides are TGTGCCAGCCGCAGATATACCTACGAGCAGTACTTC. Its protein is CASRRYTYEQYF.

The CDR3 protein is CASNTGEGLGGYTF. CDR3 nucleotides: TGTGCCAGTAATACAGGGGAAGGGTTGGGTGGCTACACCTTC. The gene calls are TRBV19 and TRBJ1-2; 7 bases match TRBD1. Germline lookup yields CDR1 LNHDA and CDR2 SQIVND (reference sequence). This CDR3 is built from 14 residues. Trimming at V came to 7 bases and at J to 7 bases, leaving 12 bases not matched to a gene. The entire variable domain, with the rest obtained from reference TRBV19 and TRBJ1-2, is as follows: DGGITQSPKYLFRKEGQNVTLSCEQNLNHDAMYWYRQDPGQGLRLIYYSQIVNDFQKGDIAEGYSVSREKKESFPLTVTSAQKNPTAFYLCASNTGEGLGGYTFGSGTRLTVV.

CDR3 loop: CASSAPDRDTEAFF. DNA of the CDR3: TGTGCCAGCAGCGCGCCCGACAGGGACACTGAAGCTTTCTTT. V and J are TRBV9 and TRBJ1-1; 7 nucleotides line up with TRBD1. The CDR3 totals 14 residues. The germline CDR1 and CDR2 sequences are SGDLS and YYNGEE. Trimming took 3 bases from V and 3 from J; bases not matched to a gene: 5.

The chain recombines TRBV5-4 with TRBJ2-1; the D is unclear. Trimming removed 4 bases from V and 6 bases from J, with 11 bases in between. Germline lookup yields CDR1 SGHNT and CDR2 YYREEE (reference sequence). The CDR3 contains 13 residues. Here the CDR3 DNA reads TGTGCCAGCAGCCTTGCGCCGGTCAATGAGCAGTTCTTC. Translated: CASSLAPVNEQFF.

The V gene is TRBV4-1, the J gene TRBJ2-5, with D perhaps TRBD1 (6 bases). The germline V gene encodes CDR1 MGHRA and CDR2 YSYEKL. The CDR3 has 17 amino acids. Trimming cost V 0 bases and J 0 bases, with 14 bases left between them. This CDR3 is CASSQETGYRDQETQYF. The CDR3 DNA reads TGCGCCAGCAGCCAAGAAACCGGCTACAGGGACCAAGAGACCCAGTACTTC.

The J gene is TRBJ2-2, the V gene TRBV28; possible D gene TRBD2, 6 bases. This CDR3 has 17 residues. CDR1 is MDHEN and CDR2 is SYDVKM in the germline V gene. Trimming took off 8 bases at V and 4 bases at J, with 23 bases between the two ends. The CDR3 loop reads CASRGTGTARGTGELFF. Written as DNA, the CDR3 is TGTGCCAGCCGCGGAACCGGGACGGCGCGGGGCACCGGGGAGCTGTTTTTT.

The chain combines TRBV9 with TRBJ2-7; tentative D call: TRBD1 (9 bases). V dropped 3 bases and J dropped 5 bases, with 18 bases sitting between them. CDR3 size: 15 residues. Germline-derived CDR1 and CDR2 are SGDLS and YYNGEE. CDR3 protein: CASSAKGQGLDEQYF. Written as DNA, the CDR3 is TGTGCCAGCAGCGCGAAGGGACAGGGACTAGACGAGCAGTACTTC.

DNA for the CDR3: TGTGCCATCAGTGTGCCCAGTGGGCAGAACACTGAAGCTTTCTTT. This encodes CAISVPSGQNTEAFF. V usage is TRBV10-3 and J usage is TRBJ1-1; the D is unclear. In germline, CDR1 is ENHRY, CDR2 SYGVKD. The CDR3 consists of 15 residues. V was cut by 4 bases and J by 1 base, with 13 bases left in between.

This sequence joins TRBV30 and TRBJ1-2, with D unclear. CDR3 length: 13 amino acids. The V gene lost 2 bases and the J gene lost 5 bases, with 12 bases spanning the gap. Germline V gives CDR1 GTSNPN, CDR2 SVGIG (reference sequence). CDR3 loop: CAWSQDLMYGYTF. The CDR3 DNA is TGTGCCTGGAGTCAGGATCTGATGTATGGCTACACCTTC.

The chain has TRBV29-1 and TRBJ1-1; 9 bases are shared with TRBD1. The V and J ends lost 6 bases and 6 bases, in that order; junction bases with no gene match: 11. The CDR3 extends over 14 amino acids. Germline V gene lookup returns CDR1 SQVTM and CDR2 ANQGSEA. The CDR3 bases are TGCAGCGTGAACCGAGGGGGACAGGGACCTGAAGCTTTCTTT. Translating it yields CSVNRGGQGPEAFF.

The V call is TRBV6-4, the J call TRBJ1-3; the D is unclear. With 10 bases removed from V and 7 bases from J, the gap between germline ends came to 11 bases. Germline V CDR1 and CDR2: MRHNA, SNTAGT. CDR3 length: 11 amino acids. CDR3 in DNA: TGTGCCATTAAGGAGGGCAACACCATATATTTT. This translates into CAIKEGNTIYF.

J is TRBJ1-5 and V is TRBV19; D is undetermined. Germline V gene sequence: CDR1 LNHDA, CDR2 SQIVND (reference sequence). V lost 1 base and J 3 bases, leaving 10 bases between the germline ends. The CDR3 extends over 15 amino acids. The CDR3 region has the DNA TGTGCCAGTAGTATAGCAAACAGCCCCAATCAGCCCCAGCATTTT. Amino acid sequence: CASSIANSPNQPQHF.

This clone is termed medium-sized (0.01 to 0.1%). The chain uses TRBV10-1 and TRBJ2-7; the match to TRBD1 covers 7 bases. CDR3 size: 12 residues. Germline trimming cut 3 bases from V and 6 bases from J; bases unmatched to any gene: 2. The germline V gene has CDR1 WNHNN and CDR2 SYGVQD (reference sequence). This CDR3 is CASSEGGLEQYF. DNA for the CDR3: TGCGCCAGCAGTGAAGGGGGCCTCGAGCAGTACTTC.

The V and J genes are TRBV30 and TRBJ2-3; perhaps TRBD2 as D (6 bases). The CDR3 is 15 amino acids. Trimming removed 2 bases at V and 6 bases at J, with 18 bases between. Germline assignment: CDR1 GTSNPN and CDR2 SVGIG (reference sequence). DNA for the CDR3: TGTGCCTGGAGTCGGGGGTCCCCTCCTCGGGATACGCAGTATTTT. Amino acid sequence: CAWSRGSPPRDTQYF.

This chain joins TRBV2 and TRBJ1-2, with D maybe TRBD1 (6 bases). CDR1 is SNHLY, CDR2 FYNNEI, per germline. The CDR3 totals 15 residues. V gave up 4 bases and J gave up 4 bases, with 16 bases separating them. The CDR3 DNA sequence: TGTGCCAGCAGTGTAACAGGGATTCCCTCCTATGGCTACACCTTC. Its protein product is CASSVTGIPSYGYTF.